Each of the 7 T cell receptor beta chains below was sequenced from the same sample in a study of cytomegalovirus exposure and HLA in healthy donors. PCR primers comprised 60 Vbeta and 13 Jbeta primers. Some clones are missing from TCRdb's copy, which holds only in-frame ones; the method was immunoSEQ multiplex PCR. The table shows 150,000 to 200,000 clones, with approximately 78% occurring only once. Sequencing was done on a sample of PBMCs. These receptors all come from a male donor in good health and CMV-seronegative.

V and J are TRBV6-5 and TRBJ2-3; no clear D gene. Germline-derived CDR1 and CDR2 are MNHEY and SVGAGI. V gave up 0 bases and J gave up 6 bases, with 16 bases separating them. This CDR3 has 16 amino acids. This CDR3 is CASSYSPQRGQDTQYF. CDR3 DNA sequence: TGTGCCAGCAGTTACTCTCCCCAGAGAGGTCAGGATACGCAGTATTTT.

The V and J genes are TRBV11-1 and TRBJ2-6; TRBD2 matches at 7 bases. With 7 bases clipped from V and 0 bases from J, the junction kept 9 bases outside the gene matches. This CDR3 has 17 amino acids. Germline V CDR1 and CDR2: SGHAT, FQDESV (reference sequence). The CDR3 loop is CASTQRGGSSGANVLTF. The CDR3 DNA reads as TGTGCCAGCACCCAACGGGGCGGGAGCTCTGGGGCCAACGTCCTGACTTTC.

J is TRBJ1-1 and V is TRBV10-3; no clear D. This CDR3 spans 16 amino acids. The V gene lost 6 bases and the J gene lost 1 base, with 18 bases spanning the gap. Germline V CDR1 and CDR2: ENHRY, SYGVKD. In DNA form, the CDR3 reads TGTGCCATCAGCGGTTCGGTGGGCGGAGGGAACACTGAAGCTTTCTTT. Protein: CAISGSVGGGNTEAFF.

The chain is built from TRBV4-1 and TRBJ2-1, with D possibly TRBD2 on 5 matching bases. CDR1 is MGHRA, CDR2 YSYEKL, per germline. V dropped 2 bases and J dropped 8 bases, with 22 bases sitting between them. The CDR3 is 17 amino acids. CDR3 protein: CASSQHSGITLKDEQFF. The CDR3 coding sequence is TGCGCCAGCAGCCAACACTCCGGGATAACCCTGAAAGATGAGCAGTTCTTC.

The chain recombines TRBV7-9 with TRBJ1-2; 7 nucleotides align to TRBD1. The CDR3 contains 14 residues. Germline V gene lookup returns CDR1 SEHNR and CDR2 FQNEAQ (reference sequence). Trimming cost V 5 bases and J 2 bases; bases outside gene matches: 5. The DNA for the CDR3 is TGTGCCAGCAGCATTTACAGGGGAAACTATGGCTACACCTTC. Residues: CASSIYRGNYGYTF.

This clone was detected only a few times. Written as DNA, the CDR3 is TGTGCCAGCAGGAACGTTGGCGGGTCCGGCGGGGAGCTGTTTTTT. Translated, it gives CASRNVGGSGGELFF. The rearrangement links TRBV6-6 to TRBJ2-2, with D perhaps TRBD2 (5 bases). V lost 6 bases and J 7 bases, leaving 18 bases between the germline ends. Looked up from germline, CDR1 is MNHNY and CDR2 is SVGAGI (reference sequence). There are 15 residues in the CDR3.

The gene calls are TRBV7-8 and TRBJ1-4; 8 bases agree with TRBD1. V lost 8 bases and J lost 8; bases outside the gene matches: 4. The CDR3 covers 12 residues. Germline CDR1 SGHVS, CDR2 FQNEAQ. DNA for the CDR3: TGTGCCAGCTCTACAGGGGGGGAAAAACTGTTTTTT. It translates to CASSTGGEKLFF.